A single sample gave rise to the 8 T cell receptor beta chains below, sequenced in a study of T cell responses to AZD1222 COVID-19 vaccine. Repertoires were generated with immunoSEQ multiplex PCR, while TCRdb's copy carries only in-frame clones and drops some. The profile shows roughly 85,000 clones, about nine tenths of them singletons. Sample: peripheral blood, taken 28 days after the second AZD1222 dose. The receptors derive from an adult who received the AZD1222 COVID-19 vaccine.

The rearrangement uses TRBV4-2 and TRBJ2-5; 7 bases agree with TRBD2. The CDR3 consists of 16 residues. Losses at the gene ends were 0 bases for V and 4 bases for J; bases not matched to a gene: 8. Germline CDR1 and CDR2: LGHNA and YNFKEQ. The DNA of the CDR3 is TGTGCCAGCAGCCAAGAAGGTACTAGCGTTACAGAGACCCAGTACTTC. This codes for CASSQEGTSVTETQYF.

Only a few counts were recorded for this clone. This rearrangement joins TRBV30 to TRBJ2-7; D remains unclear. The germline V and J ends were trimmed by 1 base and 4 bases, with 2 bases remaining between them. This CDR3 region has 10 residues. CDR1 and CDR2 (germline): GTSNPN, SVGIG (reference sequence). CDR3 in DNA: TGTGCCTGGAGTGGGTACGAGCAGTACTTC. Translated, it gives CAWSGYEQYF.

The gene calls are TRBV5-4 and TRBJ2-1; no reliable D call. The CDR3 sequence is 13 residues long. V lost 4 bases and J lost 1, with 6 bases in between. Germline assignment: CDR1 SGHNT and CDR2 YYREEE (reference sequence). In DNA, the CDR3 is TGTGCCAGCAGCCGAGATTCCTACAATGAGCAGTTCTTC. This codes for CASSRDSYNEQFF.

The V call is TRBV5-4, the J call TRBJ2-1; 8 bases are shared with TRBD1. The germline V gene has CDR1 SGHNT and CDR2 YYREEE (reference sequence). V was pared by 4 bases and J by 4 bases, with 7 bases of the junction left unmatched. This CDR3 comprises 15 residues. In DNA form, the CDR3 reads TGTGCCAGCAGCCCGAAGGGACAGGATTACAATGAGCAGTTCTTC. It specifies CASSPKGQDYNEQFF.

This clone showed up just once. This chain links TRBV18 with TRBJ2-2, with D tentatively TRBD2 (7 bases). V was pared by 8 bases and J by 5 bases, with 18 bases between. The CDR3 loop spans 15 amino acids. Per the germline V gene, CDR1 is KGHSH and CDR2 is LQKENI. In DNA, the CDR3 is TGTGCCAGCGACCCAGGGGCTAGCGGAACCGGGGAGCTGTTTTTT. Its translation is CASDPGASGTGELFF.

V is TRBV11-3 and J is TRBJ1-4; a weak D match, TRBD1 (6 bases). Trimming pared 4 bases from V and 6 bases from J, leaving 12 bases between. Per the germline V gene, CDR1 is SGHNT and CDR2 is YENEEA. This CDR3 is 14 amino acids long. CDR3 nucleotides: TGTGCCAGCAGCTCAGGGGTCCCGGATGAAAAACTGTTTTTT. Translation: CASSSGVPDEKLFF.

CDR3 nucleotide sequence: TGTGCCACCAGTGATTTGCGGGAACGAACCAATGGCTACACCTTC. Its translation: CATSDLRERTNGYTF. The chain couples TRBV24-1 to TRBJ1-2; unclear D gene. Germline CDR1 reads KGHDR; CDR2 reads SFDVKD. V was pared by 0 bases and J by 6 bases, with 13 bases between. The CDR3 extends over 15 amino acids.

The chain combines TRBV11-3 with TRBJ1-3, with D unresolved. CDR1 is SGHNT, CDR2 YENEEA, per germline. The V end was cut by 8 bases, the J end by 5 bases, with 19 bases between. This CDR3 contains 15 residues. The CDR3 spells CASGLGRNARNTIYF. CDR3 nucleotides: TGTGCCAGCGGATTAGGACGGAATGCTAGAAACACCATATATTTT.